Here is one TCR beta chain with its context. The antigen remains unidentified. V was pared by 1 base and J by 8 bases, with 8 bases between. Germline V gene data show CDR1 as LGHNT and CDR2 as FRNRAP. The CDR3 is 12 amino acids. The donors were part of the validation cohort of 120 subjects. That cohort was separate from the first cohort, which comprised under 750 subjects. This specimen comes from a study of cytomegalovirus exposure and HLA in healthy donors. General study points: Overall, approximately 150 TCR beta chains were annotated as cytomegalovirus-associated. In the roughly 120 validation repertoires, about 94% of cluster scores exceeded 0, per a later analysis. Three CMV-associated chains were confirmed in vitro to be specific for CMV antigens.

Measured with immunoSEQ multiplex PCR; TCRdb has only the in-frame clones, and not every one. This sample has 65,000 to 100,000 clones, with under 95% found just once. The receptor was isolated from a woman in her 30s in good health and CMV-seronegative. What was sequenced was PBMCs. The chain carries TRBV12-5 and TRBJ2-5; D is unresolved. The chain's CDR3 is CASGLDGGTQYF. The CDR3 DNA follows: TGTGCTAGTGGTTTGGACGGCGGCACCCAGTACTTC. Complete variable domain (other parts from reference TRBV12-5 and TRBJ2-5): DARVTQTPRHKVTEMGQEVTMRCQPILGHNTVFWYRQTMMQGLELLAYFRNRAPLDDSGMPKDRFSAEMPDATLATLKIQPSEPRDSAVYFCASGLDGGTQYFGPGTRLLVL.